The rows below give T cell receptor beta chains drawn from one sample of a study of cytomegalovirus exposure and HLA in healthy donors. Libraries were prepared by immunoSEQ multiplex PCR; TCRdb keeps only in-frame clonotypes and omits some of them. Counted here are 90,000 or so clones, 85% occurring once; the ten biggest clones make up around 20%. Sequences were obtained from PBMCs. These receptors were collected from a young man in good health and CMV-seropositive. Each CDR3 is given with its conserved first and last residue. D genes are given only for firm matches. Size is stated for part of the rows, as once, few or many counts, or as a class when the clone is expanded.

>TRBV9|TRBD1|TRBJ1-2|NA
CASNAGTGNYGYTF
TGTGCCAGCAATGCCGGGACAGGGAACTATGGCTACACCTTC
>TRBV7-3|NA|TRBJ2-1|NA
CASSPSGLASYNEQFF
TGTGCCAGCAGCCCCTCTGGCCTCGCTTCTTACAATGAGCAGTTCTTC
>TRBV14|NA|TRBJ1-5|few
CASSQDGGQPQHF
TGTGCCAGCAGCCAAGATGGAGGTCAGCCCCAGCATTTT
>TRBV5-6|NA|TRBJ1-3|few
CASSWSSGNTIYF
TGTGCCAGCAGCTGGAGCTCTGGAAACACCATATATTTT
>TRBV7-9|TRBD2|TRBJ2-2|NA
CASSFLAGGHDTGELFF
TGTGCCAGCAGCTTTTTAGCGGGAGGGCATGACACCGGGGAGCTGTTTTTT
>TRBV9|TRBD2|TRBJ2-1|once
CASSISGMDYNEQFF
TGTGCCAGCAGCATTAGCGGGATGGACTACAATGAGCAGTTCTTC
>TRBV7-9|NA|TRBJ1-1|NA
CASSRVRGRTEAFF
TGTGCCAGCAGCCGGGTCCGGGGGAGGACTGAAGCTTTCTTT
>TRBV9|TRBD1|TRBJ2-1|NA
CASSVERDRGYNEQFF
TGTGCCAGCAGCGTAGAGCGGGACAGGGGATACAATGAGCAGTTCTTC
>TRBV7-8|TRBD1|TRBJ2-7|NA
CASSGPGQGNEQYF
TGTGCCAGCAGCGGTCCGGGACAGGGGAACGAGCAGTACTTC
>TRBV29-1|TRBD1|TRBJ1-2|once
CSVRQGYSYGYTF
TGCAGCGTCCGACAGGGTTACTCCTATGGCTACACCTTC
>TRBV28|TRBD1|TRBJ1-5|NA
CASSLTGVGNQPQHF
TGTGCCAGCAGTTTGACAGGGGTGGGCAATCAGCCCCAGCATTTT
>TRBV29-1|NA|TRBJ2-3|NA
CSVGDLTNTQYF
TGCAGCGTTGGTGACTTGACGAATACGCAGTATTTT
>TRBV30|TRBD1|TRBJ1-1|NA
CAWSRQGLYTEAFF
TGTGCCTGGAGTCGACAGGGCCTCTACACTGAAGCTTTCTTT
>TRBV18|TRBD1|TRBJ2-7|NA
CASSPPTGSPDEQYF
TGTGCCAGCTCACCACCGACAGGGTCTCCCGACGAGCAGTACTTC
>TRBV6-1|TRBD2|TRBJ2-2|NA
CASSEGLAVGGAELFF
TGTGCCAGCAGTGAGGGACTAGCGGTCGGGGGCGCGGAGCTGTTTTTT
>TRBV2|TRBD2|TRBJ2-1|NA
CASKTSGNEQFF
TGTGCCAGCAAGACTAGCGGCAATGAGCAGTTCTTC
>TRBV6-6|NA|TRBJ1-3|NA
CASSYLSSGNTIYF
TGTGCCAGCAGTTATCTATCCTCTGGAAACACCATATATTTT
>TRBV28|NA|TRBJ1-3|NA
CASSLYSSGNTIYF
TGTGCCAGCAGTTTATATAGCTCTGGAAACACCATATATTTT
>TRBV7-2|NA|TRBJ2-2|NA
CASSLTVLANTGELFF
TGTGCCAGCAGCTTAACGGTCCTCGCGAACACCGGGGAGCTGTTTTTT
>TRBV11-2|NA|TRBJ2-1|NA
CASRGEGENRNEQFF
TGTGCCAGCAGGGGGGAGGGGGAGAATAGAAATGAGCAGTTCTTC
>TRBV18|TRBD1|TRBJ1-4|few
CASSRDRVEEKLFF
TGTGCCAGCTCAAGGGACAGGGTGGAGGAAAAACTGTTTTTT
>TRBV4-1|TRBD1|TRBJ2-5|NA
CASSQDRETGFETQYF
TGCGCCAGCAGCCAAGATAGGGAGACAGGGTTCGAGACCCAGTACTTC
>TRBV2|TRBD2|TRBJ2-1|NA
CASSSLTSGSHNEQFF
TGTGCCAGCAGTTCCCTGACTAGCGGGAGCCACAATGAGCAGTTCTTC
>TRBV27|TRBD1|TRBJ2-2|NA
CASSARQGGTGELFF
TGTGCCAGCAGTGCCCGACAGGGGGGCACCGGGGAGCTGTTTTTT
>TRBV30|TRBD2|TRBJ2-3|NA
CAWSLTLTSGSTLSTDTQYF
TGTGCCTGGAGTCTCACCCTGACTAGCGGGAGCACGCTAAGCACAGATACGCAGTATTTT
>TRBV27|NA|TRBJ1-2|NA
CASSLSVRAGYGYTF
TGTGCCAGCAGTTTAAGTGTGAGGGCGGGGTATGGCTACACCTTC